Here is one T cell receptor (beta chain) with its context. These data are taken from a study of blood T cell repertoires in COVID-19. This CDR3 has 14 amino acids. The germline V gene has CDR1 SGHNT and CDR2 YENEEA. V was cut by 4 bases and J by 1 base, with 9 bases left in between. Authors' processing steps: Nucleated cell counts were estimated from reference gene primer amplification. Clones were sequenced by immunoSEQ multiplex PCR, and TCRdb holds only the in-frame ones, with some missing. V, J and clone size derive from that table, while D and trimming were established from the DNA sequence. Seen here are around 56,000 clones, about 73% observed once, and the top ten hold around 20%.

Sequencing used peripheral blood. The chain couples TRBV11-3 to TRBJ2-3; D remains ambiguous. The source of this sequence is a woman aged 45-65 years with active or convalescent COVID-19. The CDR3 protein is CASSSRQGTDTQYF. The CDR3 bases are TGTGCCAGCAGCTCCCGACAAGGCACAGATACGCAGTATTTT.